This TCR beta chain was recovered during a study of regulatory T cells in long-lasting Graves disease. Overall study context: The definition of persistent Graves' disease was over 5 years of antithyroid drugs with positive TSH receptor antibodies.

Time point specified: persistent/refractory GD, antithyroid drugs over 5 years with positive TRAb. PBMC-extracted RNA yielded the TCR library. For this clonotype: What it binds is not known.

V lost 10 bases, J lost 4 bases, and 19 bases lay in between. Germline values: CDR1 SNHLY, CDR2 FYNNEI. The CDR3 consists of 14 residues. Findings of the study overall: A greater number of public clonotypes (about 3,000) was shared by persistent patients than by new patients (approximately 910). Among samples with persistent disease, TRBV28, TRBJ1-2 and TRBJ2-5 were favored. Patients with persistent Graves' had lower TCR diversity than newly diagnosed patients.

Building the TCR beta libraries relied on iRepertoire HTBI primers, and CDR3 regions underwent Arm-PCR. TCRdb re-called the multiplex PCR reads with MiXCR, one entry per CDR3 protein. This table has about 430,000 distinct CDR3 sequences, roughly 23% appearing once. The chain links TRBV2 to TRBJ2-5, with D possibly TRBD2 on 6 matching bases. The material was peripheral blood mononuclear cells (PBMCs), obtained when the disease was refractory, from a patient treated with antithyroid drugs. This receptor was obtained from a female donor with Graves disease. In DNA, the CDR3 is TGTGCCACAATGGGACTGGAGGGTCGAGAGACCCAGTACTTC. Translated: CATMGLEGRETQYF.